These T cell receptor beta chains were read from a single sample in a study of low-dose radiotherapy and immunotherapy resistance in tumors. Via MiXCR, TCRdb re-called the reads, giving one row per CDR3 protein. The sample has nearly 60,000 distinct CDR3 sequences; 20% to 25% are singletons. Sample: PBMCs, taken after low-dose radiotherapy plus immunotherapy. The receptors were sampled from a male donor with prostate cancer. The CDR3 runs from the conserved cysteine through the conserved F or W. The order of the fields is clone size, J gene, V gene, D gene, CDR3 protein, CDR3 DNA. D genes are given only for firm matches. The listing skips clone size in some rows; elsewhere it reads once, few, many or a size class.

many,TRBJ2-3,TRBV15,.,CATSKGQNTDTQYF,TGTGCCACCAGCAAGGGCCAGAACACAGATACGCAGTATTTT
many,TRBJ1-2,TRBV6-5,TRBD1,CASSSRQGGYTF,TGTGCCAGCAGTTCCCGACAGGGCGGCTACACCTTC
many,TRBJ2-7,TRBV7-2,.,CASSLYYEQYF,TGTGCCAGCAGCTTATACTACGAGCAGTACTTC
many,TRBJ1-2,TRBV7-2,.,CASSPPGGLGYDYTF,TGTGCCAGCAGCCCCCCCGGCGGCTTAGGGTATGACTACACCTTC
many,TRBJ1-1,TRBV12-3/TRBV12-4,TRBD1,CASSSKQGTEAFF,TGTGCCAGCAGTTCCAAACAGGGGACTGAAGCTTTCTTT
many,TRBJ2-7,TRBV30,.,CAWSGANEQYF,TGTGCCTGGAGTGGGGCGAACGAGCAGTACTTC
many,TRBJ1-1,TRBV9,.,CASSVGRGGSEAFF,TGTGCCAGCAGCGTAGGGAGGGGTGGATCTGAAGCTTTCTTT
.,TRBJ2-2,TRBV18,.,CASSPIQGTGELFF,TGTGCCAGCTCACCGATACAGGGTACCGGGGAGCTGTTTTTT
.,TRBJ1-6,TRBV11-2,.,CASSLPNSPLHF,TGTGCCAGCAGCCTACCTAATTCACCCCTCCACTTT
many,TRBJ1-3,TRBV11-2,.,CASSLGQGSGNTIYF,TGTGCCAGCAGCTTAGGGCAGGGGTCTGGAAACACCATATATTTT
.,TRBJ2-3,TRBV5-4,TRBD1,CASSLGQGRMTDTQYF,TGTGCCAGCAGCCTGGGACAGGGGAGGATGACAGATACGCAGTATTTT
many,TRBJ2-1,TRBV7-2,.,CASSLDGGLYNEQFF,TGTGCCAGCAGCTTAGACGGGGGCCTCTACAATGAGCAGTTCTTC
many,TRBJ2-2,TRBV5-1,TRBD1,CASSIEGATGELFF,TGCGCCAGCAGCATAGAGGGGGCCACCGGGGAGCTGTTTTTT
many,TRBJ2-2,TRBV25-1,.,CATHPPGPGTGELFF,TGTGCCACCCACCCCCCTGGGCCGGGCACCGGGGAGCTGTTTTTT
many,TRBJ1-1,TRBV5-5,.,CASSLGHVNTEAFF,TGTGCCAGCAGCTTGGGGCACGTGAACACTGAAGCTTTCTTT
many,TRBJ2-1,TRBV6-5,.,CASSLRRGPNEQFF,TGTGCCAGCAGTCTTCGGCGGGGACCCAATGAGCAGTTCTTC
many,TRBJ1-3,TRBV7-6,.,CASSSTWAGHSGNTIYF,TGTGCCAGCAGCTCAACCTGGGCCGGCCACTCTGGAAACACCATATATTTT
once,TRBJ1-1,TRBV4-3,.,CASSQDHLLGAAEAFF,TGCGCCAGCAGCCAAGATCATCTCCTCGGGGCGGCTGAAGCTTTCTTT
many,TRBJ1-1,TRBV7-2,.,CASSLGRVPEAFF,TGTGCCAGCAGCTTGGGCAGGGTCCCTGAAGCTTTCTTT
many,TRBJ2-1,TRBV20-1,TRBD2,CSAPPGAGGNEQFF,TGCAGTGCTCCCCCGGGAGCGGGAGGGAATGAGCAGTTCTTC
many,TRBJ1-2,TRBV20-1,.,CSARDAGRDSNYGYTF,TGCAGTGCTAGAGACGCGGGACGGGATAGTAACTATGGCTACACCTTC
many,TRBJ2-1,TRBV19,.,CASSMGNEQFF,TGTGCCAGTAGTATGGGCAATGAGCAGTTCTTC
many,TRBJ2-1,TRBV7-9,.,CASSYRTNSYNEQFF,TGTGCCAGCAGCTACCGGACCAACTCCTACAATGAGCAGTTCTTC
.,TRBJ1-1,TRBV28,TRBD1,CASSETGGGNTEAFF,TGTGCCAGCAGTGAGACAGGGGGCGGGAACACTGAAGCTTTCTTT
.,TRBJ1-5,TRBV2,.,CASGGMKDQPQHF,TGTGCCAGCGGTGGGATGAAGGATCAGCCCCAGCATTTT
many,TRBJ2-6,TRBV29-1,TRBD2,CSVGAGVGANVLTF,TGCAGCGTTGGGGCGGGGGTCGGGGCCAACGTCCTGACTTTC
.,TRBJ1-2,TRBV6-2/TRBV6-3,.,CASSYRGYDGYTF,TGTGCCAGCAGTTACCGGGGGTACGATGGCTACACCTTC
few,TRBJ1-4,TRBV25-1,.,CASRKTNPPGEGMKKLFF,TGTGCCAGCAGAAAGACTAATCCTCCAGGGGAGGGAATGAAAAAACTGTTTTTT
many,TRBJ2-7,TRBV7-2,.,CASSLDIARSSYEQYF,TGTGCCAGCAGCTTAGATATAGCCAGGAGCTCCTACGAGCAGTACTTC
many,TRBJ1-2,TRBV12-3/TRBV12-4,.,CASSSSWDGFGGYTF,TGTGCCAGCAGTTCCTCCTGGGACGGTTTCGGTGGCTACACCTTC
many,TRBJ1-2,TRBV27,.,CATAPRRNSYGYTF,TGTGCCACCGCCCCCCGACGCAACTCCTATGGCTACACCTTC
.,TRBJ1-5,TRBV4-2,.,CASSQDEGFNQPQHF,TGTGCCAGCAGCCAAGATGAAGGATTCAATCAGCCCCAGCATTTT
many,TRBJ2-3,TRBV7-3,TRBD2,CASSLLGAGVATDTQYF,TGTGCCAGCAGCTTATTAGGCGCGGGAGTGGCGACAGATACGCAGTATTTT
many,TRBJ2-2,TRBV7-2,TRBD2,CASSRGLAGGGTGELFF,TGTGCCAGCAGCCGGGGACTAGCGGGGGGTGGTACCGGGGAGCTGTTTTTT
many,TRBJ1-5,TRBV19,TRBD1,CASMLKGQGHQPQHF,TGTGCCAGTATGTTGAAGGGACAGGGTCATCAGCCCCAGCATTTT
many,TRBJ1-2,TRBV6-6,TRBD1,CASSRQGYGYTF,TGTGCCAGCAGCAGACAGGGGTATGGCTACACCTTC
.,TRBJ2-7,TRBV6-2/TRBV6-3,.,CASTPGGSSYEQYF,TGTGCCAGCACCCCCGGGGGAAGCTCCTACGAGCAGTACTTC
.,TRBJ2-7,TRBV5-5,TRBD2,CASTAPAGGYEQYF,TGTGCCAGCACCGCTCCAGCGGGAGGCTACGAGCAGTACTTC
many,TRBJ2-3,TRBV2,TRBD2,CASRSPAGVGGTDTQYF,TGTGCCAGCAGGAGCCCAGCGGGAGTTGGTGGCACAGATACGCAGTATTTT
.,TRBJ2-7,TRBV12-3/TRBV12-4,.,CASSRAGNEQYF,TGTGCCAGCAGTAGGGCCGGGAACGAGCAGTACTTC
many,TRBJ2-3,TRBV5-1,.,CASSPERHTDTQYF,TGCGCCAGCAGCCCTGAAAGGCACACAGATACGCAGTATTTT
many,TRBJ2-7,TRBV7-9,.,CASSLDFDEQYF,TGTGCCAGCAGCTTAGACTTCGACGAGCAGTACTTC
many,TRBJ1-4,TRBV4-1,.,CASSTQGGANEKLFF,TGCGCCAGCAGCACACAGGGCGGGGCGAACGAAAAACTGTTTTTT
many,TRBJ1-6,TRBV5-1,.,CASSLSGREGSPLHF,TGCGCCAGCAGCTTGAGCGGCAGGGAAGGGTCACCCCTCCACTTT
.,TRBJ2-7,TRBV9,TRBD2,CASSPLAGAKGDEQYF,TGTGCCAGCAGCCCCCTAGCGGGGGCCAAGGGGGACGAGCAGTACTTC